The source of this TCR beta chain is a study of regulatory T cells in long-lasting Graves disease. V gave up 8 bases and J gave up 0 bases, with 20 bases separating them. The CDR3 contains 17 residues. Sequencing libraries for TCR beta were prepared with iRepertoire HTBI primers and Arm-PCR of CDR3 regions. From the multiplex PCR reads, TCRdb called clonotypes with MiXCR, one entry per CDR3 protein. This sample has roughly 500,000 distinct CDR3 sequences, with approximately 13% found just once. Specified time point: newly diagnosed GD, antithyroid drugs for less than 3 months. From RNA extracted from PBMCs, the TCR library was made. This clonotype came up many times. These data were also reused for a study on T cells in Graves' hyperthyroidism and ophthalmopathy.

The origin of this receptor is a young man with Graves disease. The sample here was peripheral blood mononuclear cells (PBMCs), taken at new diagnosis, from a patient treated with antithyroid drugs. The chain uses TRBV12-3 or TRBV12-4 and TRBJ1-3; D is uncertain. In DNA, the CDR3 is TGTGCCAGCCCCTCGAGGTGGGCCAAGAGCTCTGGAAACACCATATATTTT. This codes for CASPSRWAKSSGNTIYF.